This TCR beta chain was documented in a study of blood T cell repertoires in COVID-19. Background on the study: Material from acute and convalescent COVID-19 was sourced from the United States, Italy and Spain.

Using immunoSEQ multiplex PCR, the repertoire was profiled, and TCRdb retains in-frame clones only, with some absent. The sample shows fewer than 300,000 clones, about 89% of them seen only once. Source material: peripheral blood. The clonotype originates from a woman in her twenties or thirties with COVID-19, enrolled during active disease.

CDR3 sequence (DNA): TGCAGCGTTGGGGACAGGGGGCATGATGGCTACACCTTC. Translation gives CSVGDRGHDGYTF. The chain combines TRBV29-1 with TRBJ1-2; 12 nucleotides match TRBD1. V dropped 4 bases and J dropped 6; count of bases not matched to a gene: 3. Germline assignment: CDR1 SQVTM and CDR2 ANQGSEA. The CDR3 is 13 amino acids.